This T cell receptor beta chain appears in the sequencing data of a study of tumor and adjacent non-tumor tissue in lung cancer. Study context: Histology: 11 to 13 adenocarcinoma, 2 squamous cell carcinoma, 1 small cell lung cancer. About 4.2 million productive TCRbeta reads were obtained per sample on average.

Three rounds of nested PCR, following a modified ARM-PCR protocol, produced the TCRbeta library. TCRdb analysed the multiplex PCR reads with MiXCR anew, one entry per CDR3 protein. The sample lists more than 85,000 distinct CDR3 sequences, roughly two thirds occurring once. RNA was extracted from bulk tissue without any cell sorting. Newly diagnosed lung cancer patients had thoracic surgery in China, August–late 2014, without prior chemotherapy. Germline CDR1 is SGHAT and CDR2 is FQNNGV. The CDR3 contains 15 residues. For this clonotype: The junction differs from germline at one of its ends, possibly a read error.

V gene TRBV11-2 combines with J gene TRBJ2-7, with TRBD1 matching 9 bases. The specimen was lung tumor tissue. This clonotype originated in an older man with non-small cell lung cancer. The DNA for the CDR3 is TGCCCCAGCAGCTTAGATCGGGGACAGGGTAACAAGCAGTACTTC. This gives the protein CPSSLDRGQGNKQYF.